This TCR beta chain was sequenced during a study of cytotoxic CD8 clonotypes in ibrutinib-treated CLL. For the study at large: The taking of response samples occurred after a median about 13 months of treatment, with a range of 6 to 36. Sample averages reached 255,043 productive templates and approximately 93,000 productive rearrangements. General study points: Clonality increased at ibrutinib response and stayed stable in sustained remission. At progression, however, it fell back toward baseline.

Concerning this clone: Its antigen is currently unknown.

Sequenced by immunoSEQ multiplex PCR; TCRdb stores in-frame clones only, minus some. The sample carries 150,000 or so clones, over 60% recorded once. Germline CDR1 reads SGDLS; CDR2 reads YYNGEE. The CDR3 extends over 13 amino acids. V gave up 0 bases and J gave up 8 bases, with 9 bases separating them. V gene TRBV9 combines with J gene TRBJ2-1; D gene ambiguous. This receptor was identified in a human donor with chronic lymphocytic leukemia. The sequencing used PBMCs, collected after 12 months of ibrutinib treatment. The CDR3: CASSVGLAYEQFF. The CDR3 DNA reads TGTGCCAGCAGCGTAGGTCTCGCGTATGAGCAGTTCTTC.